The 18 T cell receptor beta chains in this list originate from one sample, sequenced in a study of Graves' ophthalmopathy and Graves' hyperthyroidism. RNA transcripts were the source from which TCR beta CDR3 regions were amplified. The library came from an HTBI-primed first-round RT-PCR and a second-round multiplex PCR. TCRdb re-derived calls from the multiplex PCR reads in MiXCR, one entry per CDR3 protein. The sample consists of about 400,000 distinct CDR3 sequences, 15% to 20% of them appearing once. Sequenced material: peripheral blood. The source is a woman under 30 with Graves' ophthalmopathy.

This clonotype was seen repeatedly, ten times or more. V is TRBV15 and J is TRBJ1-1, with D maybe TRBD1 (5 bases). Trimming took 7 bases from V and 3 from J, leaving 15 bases between them. The CDR3 is made up of 14 amino acids. From germline, CDR1 is LNHNV and CDR2 YYDKDF (reference sequence). The CDR3 nucleotides read TGTGCCACCAACGAGGGGAGAGGGTACACTGAAGCTTTCTTT. Translation gives CATNEGRGYTEAFF.

This clonotype was found many times. This chain connects TRBV6-5 to TRBJ2-7; 8 nucleotides match TRBD1. The trim removed 11 bases at V and 4 bases at J, leaving 7 bases unmatched. In germline, CDR1 is MNHEY, CDR2 SVGAGI. The CDR3 has 12 amino acids. The CDR3 coding sequence is TGTGCCGCGAGGACAGGGTCGTACGAGCAGTACTTC. This gives the protein CAARTGSYEQYF.

This clonotype appeared many times. The gene calls are TRBV6-5 and TRBJ2-7; D call uncertain. Germline CDR1 is MNHEY and CDR2 is SVGAGI. V lost 6 bases and J lost 1, with 10 bases in between. The CDR3 extends over 13 amino acids. The CDR3 coding sequence is TGTGCCAGCAGGATGACTGGTTCCTACGAGCAGTACTTC. Its protein is CASRMTGSYEQYF.

The chain uses TRBV27 and TRBJ1-6, with TRBD1 matching 7 bases. This CDR3 region has 14 residues. Germline values: CDR1 MNHEY, CDR2 SMNVEV (reference sequence). The V segment lost 6 bases and the J segment 6 bases; nucleotides outside the gene matches: 5. CDR3 protein: CASRATGSNSPLHF. The DNA for the CDR3 is TGTGCCAGCAGAGCGACAGGGAGTAATTCACCCCTCCACTTT.

This clonotype was detected ten times or more. This chain uses TRBV7-2 with TRBJ2-5; tentatively, D is TRBD2 (6 bases). Germline assignment: CDR1 SGHTA and CDR2 FQGNSA. V was shortened by 4 bases and J by 5 bases, with 11 bases between the two germline ends. This CDR3 has 13 amino acids. CDR3 residues: CASSWGVRETQYF. CDR3 in DNA: TGTGCCAGCAGCTGGGGGGTGAGGGAGACCCAGTACTTC.

This clonotype was seen many times. The J gene is TRBJ2-4, the V gene TRBV6-2 or TRBV6-3, with D perhaps TRBD1 or TRBD2 (5 bases each). From germline, CDR1 is MNHEY and CDR2 SVGEGT. Trimming took 5 bases from V and 9 from J, leaving 17 bases between them. The CDR3 has 14 residues. In nucleotides, the CDR3 is TGTGCCAGCAGTGGACCGGGACCGCGGCCCATTCAGTACTTC. It specifies CASSGPGPRPIQYF.

This clonotype has a count of ten or more. The rearrangement joins TRBV4-1 to TRBJ2-7, with D possibly matching TRBD2 (6 bases). This CDR3 comprises 12 residues. The germline CDR1 and CDR2 sequences are MGHRA and YSYEKL. The germline V and J ends were trimmed by 4 bases and 5 bases, with 9 bases remaining between them. The CDR3 sequence is CASSRAGDEQYF. The CDR3 region has the DNA TGCGCCAGCAGCCGAGCGGGTGACGAGCAGTACTTC.

The chain has TRBV20-1 and TRBJ1-5; possibly TRBD1 for D (6 bases). The germline V gene has CDR1 DFQATT and CDR2 SNEGSKA (reference sequence). CDR3 length: 16 residues. V shed 0 bases and J shed 0 bases, with 12 bases lying between them. As DNA, the CDR3 is TGCAGTGCTAGAGATCAGACAGGATATAGCAATCAGCCCCAGCATTTT. Amino acid sequence: CSARDQTGYSNQPQHF.

Many counts were recorded for this clonotype. This chain links TRBV24-1 with TRBJ1-1; TRBD1 agrees at 11 bases. Germline V gives CDR1 KGHDR, CDR2 SFDVKD. The CDR3 consists of 15 residues. The V and J ends lost 2 bases and 5 bases, in that order; junction bases with no gene match: 3. The CDR3 spells CATSDSGTGGTEAFF. In DNA, the CDR3 is TGTGCCACCAGTGATTCCGGGACAGGGGGGACTGAAGCTTTCTTT.

This clonotype has a count of ten or more. The chain couples TRBV24-1 to TRBJ2-5; D not resolved. The germline V gene has CDR1 KGHDR and CDR2 SFDVKD. This CDR3 has 11 amino acids. With 1 base removed from V and 5 bases from J, the gap between germline ends came to 1 base. The CDR3 here is CATSDFETQYF. CDR3 nucleotide sequence: TGTGCCACCAGTGATTTCGAGACCCAGTACTTC.

This clonotype was detected many times. The rearrangement links TRBV7-2 to TRBJ2-7; TRBD1 matches at 10 bases. V shed 5 bases, J shed 3 bases, and the junction held 7 bases outside the gene matches. CDR3 size: 15 residues. Per germline, CDR1 SGHTA and CDR2 FQGNSA. The CDR3: CASSRTGGSGYEQYF. The CDR3 DNA follows: TGTGCCAGCAGCAGGACAGGGGGATCTGGCTACGAGCAGTACTTC.

This clonotype appeared many times. The rearrangement links TRBV19 to TRBJ1-3; tentatively, D is TRBD1 (6 bases). This CDR3 contains 14 residues. CDR1 LNHDA and CDR2 SQIVND come from the germline V gene (reference sequence). The germline V and J ends were trimmed by 6 bases and 4 bases, with 13 bases remaining between them. As DNA, the CDR3 is TGTGCCAGTAGGCCAACAGGGCAAGGAAACACCATATATTTT. Protein: CASRPTGQGNTIYF.

V and J are TRBV19 and TRBJ2-2, with D hard to call. This CDR3 is built from 15 residues. Trimming shortened V by 9 bases and J by 1 base, and 15 bases separated the two germline ends. Germline assignment: CDR1 LNHDA and CDR2 SQIVND (reference sequence). The CDR3, as DNA: TGTGCCAGCAGCTCTAACCCGGGGAACACCGGGGAGCTGTTTTTT. Residues: CASSSNPGNTGELFF. Supplemented by reference TRBV19 and TRBJ2-2, the full variable domain reads DGGITQSPKYLFRKEGQNVTLSCEQNLNHDAMYWYRQDPGQGLRLIYYSQIVNDFQKGDIAEGYSVSREKKESFPLTVTSAQKNPTAFYLCASSSNPGNTGELFFGEGSRLTVL.

This clonotype was counted at least ten times. The chain employs TRBV12-3 or TRBV12-4 and TRBJ2-5; D assignment may be TRBD1 or TRBD2 (5 bases each). The CDR3 loop spans 16 amino acids. V was clipped by 5 bases and J by 0 bases, with 16 bases between them. The CDR3 loop reads CASSAAGWGYQETQYF. The CDR3 coding sequence is TGTGCCAGCAGTGCCGCAGGGTGGGGGTACCAAGAGACCCAGTACTTC.

This clonotype was recorded at least ten times. The rearrangement links TRBV6-2 or TRBV6-3 to TRBJ2-7; 7 nucleotides align to TRBD1. Losses at the gene ends were 6 bases for V and 3 bases for J; bases not matched to a gene: 11. The CDR3 loop spans 15 amino acids. Germline values: CDR1 MNHEY, CDR2 SVGEGT. The CDR3 region is CASRNIRDRLYEQYF. For the CDR3, the DNA is TGTGCCAGCAGGAATATCCGGGACAGACTCTACGAGCAGTACTTC.

Ten or more counts support this clonotype. The chain combines TRBV27 with TRBJ1-5; D is perhaps TRBD1 (5 bases). From germline, CDR1 is MNHEY and CDR2 SMNVEV (reference sequence). Trimming cost V 2 bases and J 0 bases, with 8 bases left between them. The CDR3 loop spans 15 amino acids. Here the CDR3 DNA reads TGTGCCAGCAGTTTAAGCGGGGCTAGCAATCAGCCCCAGCATTTT. It is translated as CASSLSGASNQPQHF.

This clonotype was seen many times. CDR3 nucleotides: TGCAGTGCGCGGACAGGGGGCGAGGGCAATCAGCCCCAGCATTTT. Its protein is CSARTGGEGNQPQHF. The chain combines TRBV20-1 with TRBJ1-5; 11 bases line up with TRBD1. Trimming cost V 6 bases and J 2 bases; bases outside gene matches: 6. The germline CDR1 and CDR2 sequences are DFQATT and SNEGSKA (reference sequence). This CDR3 is 15 amino acids long.

Many counts were recorded for this clonotype. The V and J genes are TRBV2 and TRBJ2-5, with D perhaps TRBD1 (6 bases). V dropped 7 bases and J dropped 5 bases, with 17 bases sitting between them. The CDR3 length is 14 residues. CDR1 is SNHLY and CDR2 is FYNNEI in the germline V gene. CDR3 bases: TGTGCCAGCACCGAAACAGGGAACTGGGAGACCCAGTACTTC. Its protein is CASTETGNWETQYF.